This TCR beta chain is drawn from a study of immune heterogeneity within non-small cell lung tumors (dated by TCRdb to 2016 to 2019). Background for the entire study: By histology, several squamous cell carcinomas, about 11 non-squamous carcinomas and 1 tumor not otherwise specified were included. Whole-exome sequencing, RNA-seq and TCR beta repertoire sequencing were combined for multiple spatially distinct regions from each NSCLC tumor so that intratumoral immune heterogeneity could be examined. TCR repertoires were analyzed from fewer than 70 tumor loci of some 15 patients, whereas transcriptome data were available for only 40 or so loci from about a dozen patients. Neoantigen binding to each patient's HLA alleles was predicted with netMHCpan-3.0 for mutant peptides of 8 to 11 amino acids.

The TCR beta CDR3 region was amplified with a multiplex PCR system whose first round of approximately 10 cycles used 32 V-gene forward primers and 13 J-gene reverse primers. The first PCR round used a QIAGEN Multiplex PCR Kit, and the primer sequences were filed in Chinese patent CN105087789A. A second PCR round added Illumina universal primers using the Phusion High-Fidelity PCR Kit. Paired-end sequencing of TCR libraries was carried out on the Illumina HiSeq X Ten platform at a read length of 151 bp. Per the source publication's procedure: Reads lacking multiplex PCR primers were removed with Cutadapt, read pairs were merged with PEAR, and CDR3 regions were called with MiXCR default settings. Shannon entropy measured repertoire diversity, while clonality was calculated as one minus the Shannon entropy divided by the ln of the count of productive unique sequences. Clonotypes at a frequency of at least 0.5% were defined as dominant or high-frequency T-cell clones. In-frame beta chains were kept once TCRdb had trimmed the public reads at Q25 with fastp and called clones with MiXCR. A single entry per CDR3 protein holds the most common genes and DNA from its merged rows. TCRdb, not the original authors, processed these V and J calls. Here the sample has about 10,000 distinct CDR3 sequences; about 30% occur a single time. The top ten hold more than 20% of the sample.

Study-level results and caveats: Within a patient, identical dominant CDR3B clonotypes were found to recur across loci, yet unique high-frequency clones were also harbored in different tumor locations. High-frequency TCR beta clonotypes were found to be largely distinct between individual patients. A statistically significant but moderate positive correlation (R about 0.34) was observed between local T-cell repertoire clonality and local tumor mutational burden.

Notes on this clonotype: The antigen it binds to is not known. Per-nucleotide qualities are absent, and no much larger clonotype sits a single base away.

The TCR template was genomic DNA extracted from bulk tumor tissue, and approximately 650 ng of gDNA was amplified for each sample. During surgery, multiple biopsies were taken from each primary tumor, with sampling sites spaced as far apart as possible within the tumor mass. The study cohort was described as untreated, and patients were newly diagnosed NSCLC cases undergoing curative surgery. The samples came from fewer than 16 patients with newly diagnosed non-small cell lung cancer who were having surgery intended to be curative. Resected tumor masses were reviewed by two independent pathologists. Only DNA and RNA samples of high quality went on to sequencing. Material: lung tumor tissue. The TCR originated in a woman between 45 and 60 years old with non-small cell lung cancer.

The CDR3 protein is CSALQGALDGYTF. The bases read TGCAGCGCCCTACAGGGGGCGTTGGATGGCTACACCTTC. The sequence is built from TRBV29-1 and TRBJ1-2; 9 of the junction bases match TRBD1. V loses 7 bases at its end and J loses 6 bases; junction bases beyond the gene matches: 9. From its cysteine to its phenylalanine, the CDR3 spans 13 amino acids. Kept here is only the CDR3 DNA, which spans 39 bases and is read in frame from base 1. CDR1 is given as SQVTM and CDR2 as ANQGSEA, both from the germline V gene.